This T cell receptor beta chain is drawn from a study of T cells in localized non-small cell lung cancer. The CDR3 covers 13 residues. The ends were cut back, 6 bases at V and 2 bases at J, with 7 bases in the middle. Germline values: CDR1 MNHGY, CDR2 SAAAGT. The table lists this clone with a few counts. Its antigen remains unidentified. Study-level findings and limits: Sequencing was limited to one tumor region, leaving the possibility of heterogeneity open. When the top 100 tumor clones were examined, a median around 50 of them also appeared in the adjacent lung, which was paired and uninvolved. Uninvolved adjacent lung had more T cell clonality than any other tissue, topping tumor. Blood T cell density predicted longer survival; adjacent-lung clonality, shorter.

Using immunoSEQ multiplex PCR, the repertoire was profiled, and TCRdb retains in-frame clones only, with some absent. The data hold several hundred clones, with roughly 30% observed a single time. This clonotype originated in a man aged 40-75 years with stage III lung adenocarcinoma. This specimen consisted of lung tumor tissue, obtained before any cancer treatment. The gene calls are TRBV6-8 and TRBJ2-2; D is possibly TRBD1 (5 bases). The DNA for the CDR3 is TGTGCCAGCAGGGGGCCCAACACCGGGGAGCTGTTTTTT. Protein: CASRGPNTGELFF.